The TCR beta chain described here comes from a study of tumor and adjacent non-tumor tissue in lung cancer. Study observations and caveats: Normal lung showed higher cumulative top 100 clone frequency than tumor.

A modified ARM-PCR protocol with three rounds of nested PCR amplified TCRbeta. A single record per CDR3 protein comes from TCRdb applying MiXCR to the multiplex PCR reads. This repertoire shows around 75,000 distinct CDR3 sequences, 55% to 70% found once; its top ten account for about a quarter. At least ten counts were recorded for this clonotype. Its antigen is not known. This sample's RNA came from whole unsorted tissue. More than 3 cm separated this lung sample from the edge of the tumor. Donors were chemotherapy-naive, newly diagnosed lung cancer surgical patients in China, August–November 2014. The CDR3 spans 17 residues. V dropped 0 bases and J dropped 1; count of bases not matched to a gene: 7. Germline V gene data show CDR1 as DFQATT and CDR2 as SNEGSKA (reference sequence).

The sequence was obtained from a woman aged 50 to 60 with non-small cell lung cancer. The sequenced sample consisted of distant non-tumor lung tissue. This chain links TRBV20-1 with TRBJ2-1; TRBD2 agrees at 9 bases. The CDR3 sequence: CSARDRSGRTSYNEQFF. The DNA of the CDR3 is TGCAGTGCTAGAGATCGAAGCGGGAGGACTTCCTACAATGAGCAGTTCTTC.